Listed below are T cell receptor beta chains from one sample, sequenced in a study of control samples from healthy donors and cancer patients. Produced via immunoSEQ multiplex PCR; TCRdb's table is partial and in-frame only. The table includes about 130,000 clones, roughly 92% detected once. Sequences were obtained from PBMCs. Source of these receptors: an elderly man with head and neck cancer. Each CDR3 is given with its conserved first and last residue.

j_call v_call cdr3_aa
TRBJ1-6 TRBV7-2 CASSYQTRSPLHF
TRBJ1-4 TRBV19 CASSVFVTNEKLFF
TRBJ2-7 TRBV6-2/TRBV6-3 CASSYQGGRYEQYF
TRBJ2-7 TRBV11-3 CASSLVGQGAEQHF
TRBJ1-1 TRBV19 CASSIGRENTEAFF
TRBJ1-2 TRBV6-5 CASSLTGGAYYGYTF
TRBJ2-5 TRBV29-1 CSARAKGGETQYF
TRBJ2-2 TRBV19 CASMRAPVAGELFF
TRBJ2-1 TRBV5-8 CASSLLLALNGEQFF
TRBJ1-4 TRBV3-1/TRBV3-2 CASSTTQTGGEKLFF
TRBJ2-1 TRBV27 CASRGPYNEQFF
TRBJ2-1 TRBV6-5 CASSYDGNNEQFF
TRBJ2-1 TRBV5-8 CASSVGLAGHNEQFF
TRBJ2-7 TRBV5-4 CASSEGPGAYEQYF
TRBJ2-3 TRBV5-4 CASRPSGSYPTDTQYF
TRBJ2-5 TRBV2 CASSRYQETQYF
TRBJ2-7 TRBV18 CASSPGEYEQYF
TRBJ1-2 TRBV19 CASDHPWGGDGYTF
TRBJ2-7 TRBV30 CAWSHRDRGLSEQYF
TRBJ1-1 TRBV18 CASSPTGLGAHTEAFF
TRBJ2-3 TRBV2 CASSERGTQYF
TRBJ2-7 TRBV6-2/TRBV6-3 CASSRRQGYEQYF
TRBJ1-4 TRBV12-3/TRBV12-4 CASSFGSNEKLFF
TRBJ2-1 TRBV11-2 CASSLVYTSGYNEQFF
TRBJ2-7 TRBV27 CASSLLTSAPYEQYF
TRBJ1-3 TRBV12-3/TRBV12-4 CASGEFGGNTIYF
TRBJ1-2 TRBV30 CAWSVSQGPYGYTF
TRBJ2-1 TRBV6-2/TRBV6-3 CASSGDEYNEQFF
TRBJ1-4 TRBV6-6 CASTPQGVIEKLFF
TRBJ1-6 TRBV5-1 CASSLRGGPSPLHF